This T cell receptor beta chain was sequenced in a study of naive and memory T cell subsets. CMV status came from CD4+ T cell IFNgamma after overnight CMV lysate stimulation of fresh PBMCs. The study's findings and limits: No ground truth validated the naive and memory repertoire findings. Clonotypes are single alpha or beta chains, not paired receptors.

Both TRBC1 and TRBC2 were covered by a beta constant-region primer of two equimolar oligonucleotides. Nested alpha and beta constant-region primers with the SP2 primer drove four PCR rounds on ligated cDNA. The cDNA 3' end received a ligated single-stranded oligonucleotide carrying the SP2 primer and a 12-nucleotide UMI. TCRdb independently ran MiXCR on the UMI-ligation and nested PCR reads; one entry per CDR3 protein. Here the sample spans 25,000 to 40,000 distinct CDR3 sequences, around 18% being singletons. In this sample, this clonotype turned up a few times. Its antigen remains unidentified. The clonotype was recovered from a human donor in good health. The material sequenced was effector memory CD4+ T cells from blood. The subset: effector memory, CD45RA- CD27-.

This CDR3 is CASSLLWGNIQYF. The CDR3 bases are TGTGCCAGCAGTTTGTTGTGGGGGAACATTCAGTACTTC. The rearrangement joins TRBV28 to TRBJ2-4; D may match TRBD1 or TRBD2 (5 bases each). V was trimmed by 3 bases and J by 7 bases, leaving 10 bases between them. Germline V gene sequence: CDR1 MDHEN, CDR2 SYDVKM. CDR3 length equals 13 residues. The complete variable domain, with remaining parts taken from reference TRBV28 and TRBJ2-4, reads DVKVTQSSRYLVKRTGEKVFLECVQDMDHENMFWYRQDPGLGLRLIYFSYDVKMKEKGDIPEGYSVSREKKERFSLILESASTNQTSMYLCASSLLWGNIQYFGAGTRLSVL.